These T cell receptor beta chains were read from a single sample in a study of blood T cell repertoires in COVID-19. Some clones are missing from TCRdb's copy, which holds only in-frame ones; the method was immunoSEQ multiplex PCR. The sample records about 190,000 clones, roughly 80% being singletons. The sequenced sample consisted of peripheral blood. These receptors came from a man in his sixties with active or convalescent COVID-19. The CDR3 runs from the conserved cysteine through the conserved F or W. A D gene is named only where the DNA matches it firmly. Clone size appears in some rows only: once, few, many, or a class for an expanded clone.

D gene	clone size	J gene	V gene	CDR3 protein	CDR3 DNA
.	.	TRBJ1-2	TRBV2	CASSEDREYGYTF	TGTGCCAGCAGTGAAGACAGGGAATATGGCTACACCTTC
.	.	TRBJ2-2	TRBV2	CASSPHGGLNTGELFF	TGTGCCAGCAGCCCCCACGGAGGTCTGAACACCGGGGAGCTGTTTTTT
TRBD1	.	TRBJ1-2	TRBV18	CASSPPNRGGYTF	TGTGCCAGCTCACCACCCAACAGGGGCGGCTACACCTTC
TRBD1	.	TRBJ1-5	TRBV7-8	CASSRDRGQPQHF	TGTGCCAGCAGCCGGGACAGGGGCCAGCCCCAGCATTTT
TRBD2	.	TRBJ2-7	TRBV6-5	CASSYGRPSGSYEQYF	TGTGCCAGCAGTTACGGCCGGCCCAGCGGGAGTTACGAGCAGTACTTC
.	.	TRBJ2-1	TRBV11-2	CASSLDLRGNEQFF	TGTGCCAGCAGCTTAGATTTGCGGGGCAATGAGCAGTTCTTC
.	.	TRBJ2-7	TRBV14	CASSQKHEQYF	TGTGCCAGCAGCCAAAAGCACGAGCAGTACTTC
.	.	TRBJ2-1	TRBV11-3	CASSSGLYNEQFF	TGTGCCAGCAGCTCTGGACTTTACAATGAGCAGTTCTTC
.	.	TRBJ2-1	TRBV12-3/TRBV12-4	CASSITRIEQFF	TGTGCCAGCAGCATAACACGCATTGAGCAGTTCTTC
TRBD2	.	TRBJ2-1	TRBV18	CASSPPGLAGLNEQFF	TGTGCCAGCTCACCACCGGGACTAGCGGGCCTGAATGAGCAGTTCTTC
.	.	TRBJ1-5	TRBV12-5	CASAFRPQHF	TGTGCTAGTGCCTTCCGGCCCCAGCATTTT
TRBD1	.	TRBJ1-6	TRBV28	CASIRQGSNSPLHF	TGTGCCAGCATTCGACAGGGAAGTAATTCACCCCTCCACTTT
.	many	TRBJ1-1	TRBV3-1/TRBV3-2	CASSLMNTEAFF	TGTGCCAGCAGCCTCATGAACACTGAAGCTTTCTTT
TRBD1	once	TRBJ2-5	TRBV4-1	CASSPGGLRTQYF	TGCGCCAGCAGCCCAGGGGGCTTAAGGACCCAGTACTTC
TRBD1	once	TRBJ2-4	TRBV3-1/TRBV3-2	CASSPRTGVGIQYF	TGTGCCAGCAGCCCCCGGACAGGGGTTGGCATTCAGTACTTC
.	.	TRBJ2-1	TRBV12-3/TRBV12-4	CASTPGGNEQFF	TGTGCCAGCACCCCAGGGGGGAATGAGCAGTTCTTC
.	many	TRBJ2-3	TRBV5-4	CASSLQQITDTQYF	TGTGCCAGCAGCTTACAACAGATCACAGATACGCAGTATTTT